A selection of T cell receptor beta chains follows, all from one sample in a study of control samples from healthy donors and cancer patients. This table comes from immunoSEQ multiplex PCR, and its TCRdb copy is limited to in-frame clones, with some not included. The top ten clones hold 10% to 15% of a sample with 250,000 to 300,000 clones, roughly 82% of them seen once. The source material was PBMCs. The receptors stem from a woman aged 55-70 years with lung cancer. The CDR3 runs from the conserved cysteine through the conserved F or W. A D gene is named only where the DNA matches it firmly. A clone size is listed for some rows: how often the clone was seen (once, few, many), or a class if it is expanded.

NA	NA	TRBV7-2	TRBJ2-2	CASSLAAPWVGELFF	TGTGCCAGCAGCTTAGCGGCCCCTTGGGTCGGGGAGCTGTTTTTT
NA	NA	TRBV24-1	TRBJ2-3	CATSDQGFADTQYF	TGTGCCACCAGTGATCAGGGTTTCGCAGATACGCAGTATTTT
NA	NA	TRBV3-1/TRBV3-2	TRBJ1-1	CASSQGVGRMNTEAFF	TGTGCCAGCAGCCAAGGGGTAGGACGGATGAACACTGAAGCTTTCTTT
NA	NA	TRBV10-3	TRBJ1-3	CAISGGHPLLSGNTIYF	TGTGCCATCAGCGGGGGACACCCGCTCCTCTCTGGAAACACCATATATTTT
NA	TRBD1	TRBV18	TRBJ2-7	CASSPSTGTYEQYF	TGTGCCAGCTCACCATCGACAGGGACGTACGAGCAGTACTTC
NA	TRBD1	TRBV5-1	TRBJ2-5	CASSFLGTGETQYF	TGCGCCAGCAGCTTCCTTGGGACAGGAGAGACCCAGTACTTC
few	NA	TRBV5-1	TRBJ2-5	CASSLDREKQPYETQYF	TGCGCCAGCAGCTTGGACCGGGAGAAACAACCATACGAGACCCAGTACTTC
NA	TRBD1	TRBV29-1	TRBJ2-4	CSVDSGGARNIQYF	TGCAGCGTTGATTCAGGGGGCGCGAGAAACATTCAGTACTTC
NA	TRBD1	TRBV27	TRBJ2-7	CASSFRGSSYEQYF	TGTGCCAGCAGTTTCAGGGGGTCCTCCTACGAGCAGTACTTC
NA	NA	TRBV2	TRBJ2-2	CASSERQITGELFF	TGTGCCAGCAGCGAACGACAGATCACCGGGGAGCTGTTTTTT
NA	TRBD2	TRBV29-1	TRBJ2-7	CSVELLAGEGEYF	TGCAGCGTTGAACTTCTAGCGGGCGAGGGGGAGTACTTC
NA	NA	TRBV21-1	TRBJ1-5	CASLGEHF	TGTGCCAGCTTGGGAGAGCATTTT
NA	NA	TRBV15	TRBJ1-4	CATSRDRVSNEKLFF	TGTGCCACCAGCAGAGACAGGGTTTCGAATGAAAAACTGTTTTTT
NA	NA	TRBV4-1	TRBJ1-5	CASSQLGGGQPQHF	TGCGCCAGCAGCCAACTCGGGGGAGGTCAGCCCCAGCATTTT
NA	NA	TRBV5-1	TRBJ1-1	CASSLAYRDTEAFF	TGCGCCAGCAGCTTGGCTTACAGGGACACTGAAGCTTTCTTT
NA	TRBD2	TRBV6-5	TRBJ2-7	CASSWGERGSWEQYF	TGTGCCAGCAGTTGGGGGGAGCGGGGATCGTGGGAGCAGTACTTC
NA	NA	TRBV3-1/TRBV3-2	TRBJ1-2	CASSRLGGYTF	TGTGCCAGCAGCCGCCTCGGGGGCTACACCTTC
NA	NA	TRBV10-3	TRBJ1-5	CAIGEGVESQPQHF	TGTGCCATCGGTGAGGGGGTGGAGAGTCAGCCCCAGCATTTT
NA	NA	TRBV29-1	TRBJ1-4	CSGGRPNEKLFF	TGCAGCGGGGGACGACCTAATGAAAAACTGTTTTTT
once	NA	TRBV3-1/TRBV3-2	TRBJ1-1	CASSLVGQLNTEAFF	TGTGCCAGCAGCCTCGTTGGGCAGTTGAACACTGAAGCTTTCTTT
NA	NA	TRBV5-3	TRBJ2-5	CARRETQYF	TGTGCCCGCAGGGAGACCCAGTACTTC
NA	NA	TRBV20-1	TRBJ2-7	CSASGLRGAYEQYF	TGCAGTGCTAGTGGGCTCCGGGGAGCCTACGAGCAGTACTTC
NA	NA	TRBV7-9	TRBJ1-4	CASSLDGLKNEKLFF	TGTGCCAGCAGCTTAGACGGACTGAAAAATGAAAAACTGTTTTTT
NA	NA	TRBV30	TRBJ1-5	CAWSVGRNQPQHF	TGTGCCTGGAGTGTAGGACGGAATCAGCCCCAGCATTTT
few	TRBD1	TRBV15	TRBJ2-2	CATSRTGLANTGELFF	TGTGCCACCAGCCGGACAGGGCTCGCGAACACCGGGGAGCTGTTTTTT
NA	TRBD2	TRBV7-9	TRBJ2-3	CASSDTSGGTDTQYF	TGTGCCAGCAGCGACACTAGCGGAGGCACAGATACGCAGTATTTT
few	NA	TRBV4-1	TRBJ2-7	CASSRVGVLAYEQYF	TGCGCCAGCAGCCGAGTGGGGGTCCTAGCCTACGAGCAGTACTTC
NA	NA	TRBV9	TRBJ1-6	CASSAQTGNPLHF	TGTGCCAGCAGCGCCCAGACAGGCAACCCCCTCCACTTT
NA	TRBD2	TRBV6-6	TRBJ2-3	CASTSGRIDTQYF	TGTGCCAGCACTAGCGGGAGGATTGATACGCAGTATTTT
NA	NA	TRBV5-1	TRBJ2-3	CASSQGQGQLTQYF	TGCGCCAGCAGCCAGGGACAAGGACAGCTAACGCAGTATTTT
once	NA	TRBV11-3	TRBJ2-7	CASSLQANSYEQYF	TGTGCCAGCAGCTTACAGGCCAACTCCTACGAGCAGTACTTC
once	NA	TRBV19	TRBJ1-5	CASSDTQDQPQHF	TGTGCCAGTAGTGATACTCAGGATCAGCCCCAGCATTTT